This T cell receptor (beta chain) was found in a study of T cells in Graves' hyperthyroidism and ophthalmopathy. Study-level points and caveats: Ophthalmopathy onset followed model prediction by a median about six months. Most thyroid clonotypes expanded above 0.001 appeared in blood too.

Comment on this clonotype: The antigen remains undetermined.

V lost 5 bases and J lost 2, with 13 bases in between. Germline CDR1 is SQVTM and CDR2 is ANQGSEA. This CDR3 has 13 amino acids. TCR beta CDR3 sequences were amplified from RNA transcripts. A first-round RT-PCR of the TCR CDR3 used the HTBI primer set. Each CDR3 protein gets one entry after TCRdb re-called the multiplex PCR reads with MiXCR. Of 500,000 to 600,000 distinct CDR3 sequences in the sample, around 42% were seen once. This TCR came from an adult woman with Graves' disease, either hyperthyroidism or ophthalmopathy (not recorded which). The genes are TRBV29-1 and TRBJ2-7; D might be TRBD2 (5 bases). Material for sequencing was peripheral blood or thyroid tissue (not recorded which). CDR3: CSVSPAETYEQYF. CDR3 nucleotide sequence: TGCAGCGTTTCTCCAGCGGAAACCTACGAGCAGTACTTC.